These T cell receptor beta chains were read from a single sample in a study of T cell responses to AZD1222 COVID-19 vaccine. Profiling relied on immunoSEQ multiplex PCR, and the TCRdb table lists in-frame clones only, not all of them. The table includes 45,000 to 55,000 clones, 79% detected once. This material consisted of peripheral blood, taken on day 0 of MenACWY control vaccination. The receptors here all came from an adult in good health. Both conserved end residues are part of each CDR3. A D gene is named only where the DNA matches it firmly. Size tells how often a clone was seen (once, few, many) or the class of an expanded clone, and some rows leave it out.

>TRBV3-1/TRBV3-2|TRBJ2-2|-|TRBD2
CPSSSRGGAGGELFF
TGTCCCAGCAGCTCCCGGGGGGGGGCGGGGGGGGAGCTGTTTTTT
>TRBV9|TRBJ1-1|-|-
CASSADGDMNTEAFF
TGTGCCAGCAGCGCCGACGGAGACATGAACACTGAAGCTTTCTTT
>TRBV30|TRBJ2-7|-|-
CAWGRSREQYF
TGTGCCTGGGGGCGGAGTCGCGAGCAGTACTTC
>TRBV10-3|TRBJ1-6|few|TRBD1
CAIKGQGSYNSPLHF
TGTGCCATCAAGGGACAGGGGAGCTATAATTCACCCCTCCACTTT
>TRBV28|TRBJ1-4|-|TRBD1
CASLGNPGQGTANEKLFF
TGTGCCAGCTTAGGGAACCCGGGACAGGGGACGGCTAATGAAAAACTGTTTTTT
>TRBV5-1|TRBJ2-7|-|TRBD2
CASSLGTSVHEQYF
TGCGCCAGCAGCTTGGGGACTAGCGTACACGAGCAGTACTTC
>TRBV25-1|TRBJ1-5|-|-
CASSEGNQPQHF
TGTGCCAGCAGCGAAGGCAATCAGCCCCAGCATTTT
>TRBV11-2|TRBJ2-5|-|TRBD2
CASRAQLAGTETQYF
TGTGCCAGCAGAGCCCAACTAGCGGGGACGGAGACCCAGTACTTC
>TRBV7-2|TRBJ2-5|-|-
CASSPRRWGVETQYF
TGTGCCAGCAGCCCCCGCCGGTGGGGGGTGGAGACCCAGTACTTC
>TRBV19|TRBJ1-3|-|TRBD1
CASSKLGDRAASGNTIYF
TGTGCCAGTTCGAAGTTGGGGGACAGGGCTGCCTCTGGAAACACCATATATTTT
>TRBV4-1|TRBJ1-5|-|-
CASSQEVMRQPQHF
TGCGCCAGCAGCCAAGAGGTTATGAGACAGCCCCAGCATTTT
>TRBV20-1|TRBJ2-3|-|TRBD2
CSASSGRITDTQYF
TGCAGTGCTAGTAGCGGGAGGATCACAGATACGCAGTATTTT
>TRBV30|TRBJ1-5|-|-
CAWSRDGGDQPQHF
TGTGCCTGGAGCCGAGACGGAGGGGATCAGCCCCAGCATTTT
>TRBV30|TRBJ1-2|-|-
CAWNYVGDSYGYTF
TGTGCCTGGAATTATGTCGGAGATTCCTATGGCTACACCTTC
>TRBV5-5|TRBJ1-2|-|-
CASSLGGTSIYGYTF
TGTGCCAGCAGCTTGGGGGGGACTTCCATCTATGGCTACACCTTC
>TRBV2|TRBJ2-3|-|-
CASSTGTLTDTQYF
TGTGCCAGCAGCACCGGGACCCTCACAGATACGCAGTATTTT
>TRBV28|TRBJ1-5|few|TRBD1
CASSGRTGRQPQHF
TGTGCCAGCAGTGGGCGGACAGGGAGGCAGCCCCAGCATTTT
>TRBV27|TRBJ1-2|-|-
CASSKGGNYGYTF
TGTGCCAGCAGCAAGGGGGGGAACTATGGCTACACCTTC
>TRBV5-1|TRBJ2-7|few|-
CASSLGSRGAGVAYEQYF
TGCGCCAGCAGCTTGGGCTCAAGGGGGGCGGGAGTTGCCTACGAGCAGTACTTC
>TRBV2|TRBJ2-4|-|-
CASSGQVKVDIQYF
TGTGCCAGCAGTGGACAGGTAAAAGTTGACATTCAGTACTTC
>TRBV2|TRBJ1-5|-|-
CASSLLRDSSGGSNQPQHF
TGTGCCAGCTCCCTCCTCAGGGACTCAAGCGGGGGGAGCAATCAGCCCCAGCATTTT